Listed here are 27 T cell receptor beta chains from one sample, sequenced in a study of blood T cell repertoires in COVID-19. Generated by immunoSEQ multiplex PCR, the TCRdb table keeps only in-frame clones and is missing some. The repertoire has some 150,000 clones, approximately 82% of them found once; the top ten carry 3.5% to 5%. Sample: PBMCs or T cells enriched from blood (not recorded which). These receptors were taken from a woman aged 45-65 years who had recovered from COVID-19.

The chain is built from TRBV5-6 and TRBJ1-1; D remains ambiguous. Trimming took off 4 bases at V and 3 bases at J, with 16 bases between the two ends. There are 15 residues in the CDR3. Germline CDR1 and CDR2: SGHDT and YYEEEE. DNA of the CDR3: TGTGCCAGCAGCCAAATGGACGGAGGGTACACTGAAGCTTTCTTT. Its protein product is CASSQMDGGYTEAFF. Using reference TRBV5-6 and TRBJ1-1 for the parts outside the CDR3, the full variable domain is DAGVTQSPTHLIKTRGQQVTLRCSPKSGHDTVSWYQQALGQGPQFIFQYYEEEERQRGNFPDRFSGHQFPNYSSELNVNALLLGDSALYLCASSQMDGGYTEAFFGQGTRLTVV.

This chain links TRBV9 with TRBJ2-5, with D maybe TRBD2 (5 bases). The germline V gene encodes CDR1 SGDLS and CDR2 YYNGEE. Trimming stripped 5 bases from V and 3 bases from J, with 17 bases between. The CDR3 has 15 residues. The CDR3 spells CASRSDREPEETQYF. The CDR3 DNA follows: TGTGCCAGCAGATCCGACCGGGAACCCGAAGAGACCCAGTACTTC.

The V gene is TRBV5-4, the J gene TRBJ2-2; TRBD2 matches at 11 bases. The germline CDR1 and CDR2 sequences are SGHNT and YYREEE (reference sequence). CDR3 length: 16 amino acids. V was pared by 4 bases and J by 6 bases, with 8 bases of the junction left unmatched. The CDR3 DNA reads TGTGCCAGCAGCACAACTAGCGGGAGTATCCCCGGGGAGCTGTTTTTT. This translates into CASSTTSGSIPGELFF. The full variable domain, rest sourced from reference TRBV5-4 and TRBJ2-2, is ETGVTQSPTHLIKTRGQQVTLRCSSQSGHNTVSWYQQALGQGPQFIFQYYREEENGRGNFPPRFSGLQFPNYSSELNVNALELDDSALYLCASSTTSGSIPGELFFGEGSRLTVL.

V gene TRBV3-1 (or the pseudogene TRBV3-2) combines with J gene TRBJ1-5, with D hard to call. Trimming left V 0 bases short and J 1 base short, with 10 bases between. The V gene's germline CDR1 is LGHDT and CDR2 YNNKEL (reference sequence). CDR3 length: 16 residues. CDR3 sequence (DNA): TGTGCCAGCAGCCAAGATCGGGGTGGGAGCAATCAGCCCCAGCATTTT. It codes for CASSQDRGGSNQPQHF.

The gene calls are TRBV5-1 and TRBJ2-1, with D possibly matching TRBD2 (6 bases). Per germline, CDR1 SGHRS and CDR2 YFSETQ. CDR3 length equals 17 residues. V was clipped by 0 bases and J by 1 base, with 14 bases between them. CDR3 protein: CASSLGGLARSYNEQFF. CDR3 DNA sequence: TGCGCCAGCAGCTTGGGAGGGCTAGCGCGATCCTACAATGAGCAGTTCTTC.

The chain couples TRBV6-5 to TRBJ1-5; D not resolved. CDR1 and CDR2 (germline): MNHEY, SVGAGI. V shed 7 bases and J shed 0 bases, with 13 bases lying between them. This CDR3 region has 15 residues. Here the CDR3 reads CASILGPYSNQPQHF. CDR3 sequence (DNA): TGTGCCAGCATCCTGGGCCCGTATAGCAATCAGCCCCAGCATTTT.

This sequence joins TRBV28 and TRBJ1-5, with D unresolved. Germline-derived CDR1 and CDR2 are MDHEN and SYDVKM. The V gene lost 3 bases and the J gene lost 6 bases, with 6 bases spanning the gap. This CDR3 is built from 12 residues. The CDR3 coding sequence is TGTGCCAGCAGTTTTCTATCTCAGCCCCAGCATTTT. It specifies CASSFLSQPQHF.

The chain uses TRBV6-5 and TRBJ2-5; D may be TRBD1 (6 bases). The CDR3 runs to 16 residues. Trimming cost V 2 bases and J 4 bases, with 17 bases left between them. Germline CDR1 reads MNHEY; CDR2 reads SVGAGI. CDR3 nucleotides: TGTGCCAGCAGTTACGGGCTGGGGGCATTAGGAGAGACCCAGTACTTC. It yields the protein CASSYGLGALGETQYF.

The J gene is TRBJ2-7, the V gene TRBV6-1; D perhaps matches TRBD1 (6 bases). V shed 6 bases and J shed 2 bases, with 11 bases lying between them. The CDR3 runs 13 residues. The V gene's germline CDR1 is MNHNS and CDR2 SASEGT. The CDR3 spells CASSPDSPYEQYV. In nucleotides, the CDR3 is TGTGCCAGCAGCCCGGACAGTCCCTACGAGCAGTACGTC.

The chain combines TRBV11-1 with TRBJ1-5; unclear D gene. Germline CDR1 and CDR2: SGHAT and FQDESV (reference sequence). V gave up 1 base and J gave up 3 bases, with 10 bases separating them. CDR3 size: 15 residues. The CDR3 region has the DNA TGTGCCAGCAGCTTAGGGAGGGAATTCAATCAGCCCCAGCATTTT. It is translated as CASSLGREFNQPQHF.

The chain employs TRBV30 and TRBJ1-5; a possible D gene is TRBD1 (6 bases). V gave up 8 bases and J gave up 7 bases, with 18 bases separating them. The CDR3 covers 13 residues. Germline-derived CDR1 and CDR2 are GTSNPN and SVGIG (reference sequence). As DNA, the CDR3 is TGTGCCAGCTCCGGGACAACGGGCCAGCCCCAGCATTTT. This encodes CASSGTTGQPQHF.

The rearrangement joins TRBV28 to TRBJ2-3; 7 bases are a match to TRBD1. The germline CDR1 and CDR2 sequences are MDHEN and SYDVKM. This CDR3 contains 16 residues. J gave up 3 bases and V 3 bases, and 9 bases lay outside the gene matches. For the CDR3, the DNA is TGTGCCAGCAGTTTCCCGGCAGGGGGAGAGACAGATACGCAGTATTTT. It is translated as CASSFPAGGETDTQYF.

The gene calls are TRBV4-3 and TRBJ1-3; the D gene is possibly TRBD1 (5 bases). Trimming removed 0 bases at V and 0 bases at J, with 9 bases between. Looked up from germline, CDR1 is LGHNA and CDR2 is YSLEER. The CDR3 runs to 16 residues. This CDR3 reads CASSQDQTVSGNTIYF. The DNA of the CDR3 is TGCGCCAGCAGCCAAGATCAGACAGTCTCTGGAAACACCATATATTTT.

The J gene is TRBJ1-1, the V gene TRBV4-1; tentatively, D is TRBD1 (5 bases). This CDR3 is built from 14 residues. CDR1 is MGHRA, CDR2 YSYEKL, per germline. Trimming removed 3 bases at V and 4 bases at J, with 12 bases between. The CDR3 is CASSQSRGSTEAFF. The CDR3 DNA sequence: TGCGCCAGCAGCCAGTCCCGGGGGAGCACTGAAGCTTTCTTT.

CDR3 loop: CASKEAGGRVYNEQFF. CDR3 nucleotide sequence: TGTGCCAGTAAGGAGGCGGGGGGAAGGGTTTACAATGAGCAGTTCTTC. The chain combines TRBV19 with TRBJ2-1, with TRBD2 matching over 8 bases. Trimming took 7 bases from V and 4 from J; bases not matched to a gene: 12. The CDR3 totals 16 residues. Germline lookup yields CDR1 LNHDA and CDR2 SQIVND (reference sequence).

The V and J genes are TRBV4-1 and TRBJ1-1, with TRBD1 matching over 10 bases. Germline V gene sequence: CDR1 MGHRA, CDR2 YSYEKL. With 0 bases clipped from V and 6 bases from J, the junction kept 4 bases outside the gene matches. This CDR3 spans 15 amino acids. CDR3 sequence reads: CASSQDGTGVAEAFF. Written as DNA, the CDR3 is TGCGCCAGCAGCCAAGATGGGACAGGGGTCGCTGAAGCTTTCTTT.

The chain is built from TRBV29-1 and TRBJ2-3; 8 nucleotides align to TRBD1. The CDR3 totals 15 residues. Germline values: CDR1 SQVTM, CDR2 ANQGSEA. V was clipped by 6 bases and J by 1 base; unmatched bases: 9. In DNA, the CDR3 is TGCAGCGTCGCCGACAGGGGAGTTGGCACAGATACGCAGTATTTT. This sequence encodes CSVADRGVGTDTQYF.

The chain couples TRBV18 to TRBJ2-2; 10 nucleotides match TRBD2. The length of the CDR3 is 18 residues. The germline gives CDR1 KGHSH, CDR2 LQKENI. The V gene end was trimmed by 3 bases and the J gene end by 3 bases; junction bases not matched to a gene: 10. As DNA, the CDR3 is TGTGCCAGCTCACCGAGGTTACTAGCGGGGTACGACACCGGGGAGCTGTTTTTT. This codes for CASSPRLLAGYDTGELFF.

The chain carries TRBV24-1 and TRBJ1-1; D not resolved. Germline lookup yields CDR1 KGHDR and CDR2 SFDVKD. The CDR3 runs 13 residues. Between the trimmed V and J ends, which lost 8 bases and 3 bases, there was a span of 12 bases. CDR3 amino acids: CATMGSLDTEAFF. The CDR3 DNA reads TGTGCCACCATGGGCTCGTTGGACACTGAAGCTTTCTTT.

DNA of the CDR3: TGCAGCGTTGCAAAAGGACAGGGGGGTAGCGGGAGGGCCTATGAGCAGTTCTTC. Translation: CSVAKGQGGSGRAYEQFF. The chain couples TRBV29-1 to TRBJ2-1; TRBD2 might be the D (11 bases). The V gene lost 4 bases and the J gene lost 8 bases, with 30 bases spanning the gap. CDR3 size: 18 residues. In germline, CDR1 is SQVTM, CDR2 ANQGSEA.

The genes are TRBV7-2 and TRBJ2-4, with D possibly matching TRBD2 (5 bases). Germline V gene lookup returns CDR1 SGHTA and CDR2 FQGNSA. Trimming pared 1 base from V and 6 bases from J, leaving 13 bases between. The CDR3 is made up of 15 amino acids. The CDR3 here is CASSLGPPRGNIQYF. The DNA for the CDR3 is TGTGCCAGCAGCTTAGGGCCCCCTCGGGGAAACATTCAGTACTTC. The whole variable domain, remainder taken from reference TRBV7-2 and TRBJ2-4, is GAGVSQSPSNKVTEKGKDVELRCDPISGHTALYWYRQSLGQGLEFLIYFQGNSAPDKSGLPSDRFSAERTGGSVSTLTIQRTQQEDSAVYLCASSLGPPRGNIQYFGAGTRLSVL.

The gene calls are TRBV6-5 and TRBJ1-4; 9 bases fit TRBD1. From germline, CDR1 is MNHEY and CDR2 SVGAGI. The CDR3 sequence is 14 residues long. The J segment lost 5 bases and the V segment lost 8 bases, leaving 6 bases of the junction unmatched. The CDR3 nucleotides read TGTGCCAGCCACCCGACAGGGGGAAATGAAAAACTGTTTTTT. It yields the protein CASHPTGGNEKLFF.

V usage is TRBV30 and J usage is TRBJ2-7, with TRBD2 as a possible D gene (6 bases). In germline, CDR1 is GTSNPN, CDR2 SVGIG (reference sequence). The CDR3 is 15 residues long. With 1 base removed from V and 3 bases from J, the gap between germline ends came to 16 bases. The CDR3 reads CAWSAHRVEGYEQYV. CDR3 in DNA: TGTGCCTGGAGTGCCCACCGGGTGGAGGGCTACGAGCAGTACGTC.

This chain uses TRBV7-9 with TRBJ1-2, with unresolved D. Trimming left V 5 bases short and J 6 bases short, with 4 bases between. This CDR3 has 10 residues. Germline loops: CDR1 SEHNR, CDR2 FQNEAQ (reference sequence). As DNA, the CDR3 is TGTGCCAGCAGCGCAGATGGCTACACCTTC. It codes for CASSADGYTF.

The chain joins TRBV25-1 to TRBJ1-4; no reliable D call. CDR1 and CDR2 from the germline V gene are MGHDK and SYGVNS. This CDR3 comprises 13 residues. The V gene lost 4 bases and the J gene lost 6 bases, with 9 bases spanning the gap. CDR3 sequence (DNA): TGTGCCAGCAGTGCGCCGGTGGATGAAAAACTGTTTTTT. Encoded protein: CASSAPVDEKLFF.

This chain uses TRBV11-2 with TRBJ1-6; D ambiguous. Per germline, CDR1 SGHAT and CDR2 FQNNGV. The CDR3 is 13 amino acids. Trimming removed 2 bases from V and 10 bases from J, with 9 bases in between. The CDR3 DNA follows: TGTGCCAGCAGCTTAAGCGGGCACTCACCCCTCCACTTT. Its translation: CASSLSGHSPLHF.

The V gene is TRBV7-3, the J gene TRBJ2-2; tentative D call: TRBD1 (5 bases). Germline V gene sequence: CDR1 SGHTA, CDR2 FQGTGA. The germline V and J ends were trimmed by 5 bases and 6 bases, with 10 bases remaining between them. The CDR3 extends over 13 amino acids. This CDR3 reads CASSPRAAGELFF. The CDR3 nucleotides read TGTGCCAGCAGCCCCAGGGCCGCCGGGGAGCTGTTTTTT.